One and the same sample provided the 20 T cell receptor beta chains below, sequenced in a study of T-cell memory formation after mild COVID-19. TCRdb passed the 5' RACE reads through MiXCR, listing each CDR3 protein once. The sample holds roughly 450,000 distinct CDR3 sequences, 15% to 20% seen once. Sequencing used PBMCs or a T cell subset sorted from them (not recorded which). All receptors come from an adult woman who had mild COVID-19 (a few samples of this study predate the infection). Cell type and time point are not known.

This clonotype was picked up a small number of times. The chain has TRBV2 and TRBJ1-1; D might be TRBD1 (5 bases). Germline assignment: CDR1 SNHLY and CDR2 FYNNEI. The CDR3 totals 15 residues. Trimming cost V 5 bases and J 7 bases, with 20 bases left between them. The CDR3 protein is CASSQWVGVVVEAFF. CDR3 sequence (DNA): TGTGCCAGCAGTCAGTGGGTAGGGGTGGTAGTTGAAGCTTTCTTT.

The table lists this clonotype with a few counts. The rearrangement links TRBV7-9 to TRBJ1-2; possible D gene TRBD1, 6 bases. This CDR3 is built from 13 residues. CDR1 is SEHNR and CDR2 is FQNEAQ in the germline V gene (reference sequence). V lost 6 bases, J lost 1 base, and 9 bases lay in between. The CDR3 bases are TGTGCCAGCAGGGGACACCATAACTATGGCTACACCTTC. This codes for CASRGHHNYGYTF.

This chain joins TRBV5-1 and TRBJ2-5; 7 positions agree with TRBD2. The CDR3 extends over 16 amino acids. Per the germline V gene, CDR1 is SGHRS and CDR2 is YFSETQ. Trimming took 0 bases from V and 2 from J; bases not matched to a gene: 7. The CDR3 DNA follows: TGCGCCAGCAGCTTGGGACTAGCCCCACTTCAAGAGACCCAGTACTTC. Its protein is CASSLGLAPLQETQYF.

V and J are TRBV20-1 and TRBJ1-2; D unresolved. Trimming took off 4 bases at V and 8 bases at J, with 20 bases between the two ends. Germline V lookup: CDR1 DFQATT, CDR2 SNEGSKA (reference sequence). The CDR3 length is 14 residues. The CDR3 protein is CSATPDGRVEGYTF. The CDR3 region has the DNA TGCAGTGCTACCCCGGACGGGCGGGTGGAAGGCTACACCTTC.

The V and J genes are TRBV4-3 and TRBJ2-3, with D perhaps matching TRBD2 (5 bases). The CDR3 length is 15 residues. The germline gives CDR1 LGHNA, CDR2 YSLEER. Trimming removed 0 bases at V and 6 bases at J, with 13 bases between. The CDR3 DNA sequence: TGCGCCAGCAGCCAAGATAACTCGCCGGGGGATACGCAGTATTTT. It yields the protein CASSQDNSPGDTQYF.

The V and J genes are TRBV24-1 and TRBJ2-1; D is ambiguous. The CDR3 is 15 amino acids. Germline assignment: CDR1 KGHDR and CDR2 SFDVKD. Trimming removed 1 base at V and 1 base at J, with 7 bases between. The chain's CDR3 is CATSDFTRSYNEQFF. CDR3 nucleotides: TGTGCCACCAGTGATTTCACCAGGTCCTACAATGAGCAGTTCTTC.

The rearrangement links TRBV4-1 to TRBJ2-3; 9 nucleotides align to TRBD2. J gave up 1 base and V 3 bases, and 5 bases lay outside the gene matches. The length of the CDR3 is 16 residues. CDR1 is MGHRA, CDR2 YSYEKL, per germline. This CDR3 reads CASSQVTSGRTDTQYF. CDR3 bases: TGCGCCAGCAGCCAGGTGACTAGCGGACGCACAGATACGCAGTATTTT.

The chain employs TRBV4-1 and TRBJ2-2, with D perhaps being TRBD1 or TRBD2 (5 bases each). Trimming stripped 0 bases from V and 5 bases from J, with 19 bases between. The CDR3 loop spans 18 amino acids. Germline loops: CDR1 MGHRA, CDR2 YSYEKL. The CDR3 coding sequence is TGCGCCAGCAGCCAAGAGGGGGAATGGTCCCTATCAACCGGGGAGCTGTTTTTT. Residues: CASSQEGEWSLSTGELFF.

This clonotype occurred a few times. V is TRBV5-6 and J is TRBJ2-5, with D unresolved. Germline assignment: CDR1 SGHDT and CDR2 YYEEEE. The CDR3 spans 14 residues. Trimming cost V 2 bases and J 2 bases, with 10 bases left between them. Here the CDR3 DNA reads TGTGCCAGCAGCTTATCGACATTTCAAGAGACCCAGTACTTC. Protein product: CASSLSTFQETQYF.

V gene TRBV12-3 or TRBV12-4 combines with J gene TRBJ2-7; D remains ambiguous. There are 13 residues in the CDR3. V gave up 5 bases and J gave up 3 bases, with 11 bases separating them. The CDR3 nucleotides are TGTGCCAGCAGTACCGTCCTCTTCTACGAGCAGTACTTC. It encodes CASSTVLFYEQYF.

This clonotype was detected a few times. The gene calls are TRBV7-9 and TRBJ2-3; D is undetermined. Germline V gene sequence: CDR1 SEHNR, CDR2 FQNEAQ (reference sequence). Trimming took off 5 bases at V and 7 bases at J, with 19 bases between the two ends. This CDR3 region has 15 residues. This CDR3 is CASSHLWLRFNTQYF. CDR3 DNA sequence: TGTGCCAGCAGCCACCTGTGGCTCCGGTTTAATACGCAGTATTTT. The full variable domain, in which reference TRBV7-9 and TRBJ2-3 provide the parts outside the CDR3, is DTGVSQNPRHKITKRGQNVTFRCDPISEHNRLYWYRQTLGQGPEFLTYFQNEAQLEKSRLLSDRFSAERPKGSFSTLEIQRTEQGDSAMYLCASSHLWLRFNTQYFGPGTRLTVL.

J is TRBJ2-3 and V is TRBV20-1; TRBD2 matches 8 bases. The CDR3 covers 16 residues. The germline V gene has CDR1 DFQATT and CDR2 SNEGSKA (reference sequence). V trimming: 7 bases; J trimming: 0 bases; junction bases outside the gene matches: 12. The CDR3 sequence is CSVRTGAGGSTDTQYF. CDR3 sequence (DNA): TGCAGTGTGAGGACCGGGGCGGGAGGTAGCACAGATACGCAGTATTTT.

A single count supports this clonotype. The chain carries TRBV9 and TRBJ2-2; D is unresolved. CDR1 and CDR2 (germline): SGDLS, YYNGEE. V lost 3 bases to trimming and J lost 7 bases, with 10 bases between them. This CDR3 has 13 amino acids. The DNA for the CDR3 is TGTGCCAGCAGCGGTTCAAGTAACGGGGAGCTGTTTTTT. Amino acid sequence: CASSGSSNGELFF.

J is TRBJ2-7 and V is TRBV6-1; the match to TRBD1 covers 7 bases. This CDR3 comprises 15 residues. V lost 0 bases to trimming and J lost 5 bases; unmatched junction nucleotides: 7. The germline CDR1 and CDR2 sequences are MNHNS and SASEGT. The CDR3 protein is CASSEARTGTHEQYF. CDR3 DNA: TGTGCCAGCAGTGAAGCGCGGACAGGTACCCACGAGCAGTACTTC.

V gene TRBV7-6 combines with J gene TRBJ2-7; D may be TRBD1 or TRBD2 (5 bases each). CDR3 length: 15 amino acids. Trimming took off 0 bases at V and 2 bases at J, with 11 bases between the two ends. Germline CDR1 and CDR2: SGHVS and FNYEAQ. CDR3 sequence (DNA): TGTGCCAGCAGCTTAGCGGATGGGGGTGCCTACGAGCAGTACTTC. Its translation is CASSLADGGAYEQYF.

The genes are TRBV12-3 or TRBV12-4 and TRBJ2-5, with 11 bases lining up with TRBD2. V was pared by 6 bases and J by 0 bases, with 9 bases of the junction left unmatched. The CDR3 has 17 amino acids. CDR3 nucleotide sequence: TGTGCCAGCAGCCGTGGACTAGCGGGCCAGTACCAAGAGACCCAGTACTTC. This encodes CASSRGLAGQYQETQYF.

The sample holds a few counts of this clonotype. The V gene is TRBV29-1, the J gene TRBJ1-2, with D hard to call. Trimming stripped 4 bases from V and 5 bases from J, with 14 bases between. This CDR3 region has 13 residues. Germline V CDR1 and CDR2: SQVTM, ANQGSEA. Written as DNA, the CDR3 is TGCAGCGTTGGATCGGCGATGGGGTATGGCTACACCTTC. Amino acids: CSVGSAMGYGYTF.

The CDR3: CASSVGYWDLRHGYTF. CDR3 DNA: TGTGCCAGCAGCGTAGGGTATTGGGACCTTCGCCATGGCTACACCTTC. This chain uses TRBV9 with TRBJ1-2; D is possibly TRBD1 (5 bases). Germline assignment: CDR1 SGDLS and CDR2 YYNGEE. The CDR3 loop spans 16 amino acids. The V end was cut by 0 bases, the J end by 6 bases, with 18 bases between.

This clonotype showed up just a few times. The genes are TRBV9 and TRBJ1-1; tentative D call: TRBD1 (5 bases). Germline-derived CDR1 and CDR2 are SGDLS and YYNGEE. V lost 1 base and J 2 bases, leaving 12 bases between the germline ends. There are 15 residues in the CDR3. As DNA, the CDR3 is TGTGCCAGCAGCGTACAGGGAGGAGAAAACACTGAAGCTTTCTTT. Protein sequence: CASSVQGGENTEAFF.

Only a few counts were recorded for this clonotype. The J gene is TRBJ2-3, the V gene TRBV20-1, with 10 bases that match TRBD2. CDR3 length equals 16 residues. J gave up 3 bases and V 0 bases, and 6 bases lay outside the gene matches. CDR1 and CDR2 (germline): DFQATT, SNEGSKA (reference sequence). The CDR3 loop is CSARDPPSGRTDTQYF. The CDR3 DNA is TGCAGTGCTAGAGATCCCCCTAGCGGGAGAACAGATACGCAGTATTTT.